One sample yielded the 3 T cell receptor beta chains listed below, sequenced in a study of T cell changes during pregnancy in multiple sclerosis. Clones were read by immunoSEQ multiplex PCR, and TCRdb kept only the in-frame ones, dropping some. The table shows 65,000 to 85,000 clones, with roughly 91% occurring only once. The sequences come from CD4+ T cells from peripheral blood mononuclear cells, collected after pregnancy. The receptors stem from a female donor with multiple sclerosis, enrolled in a pregnancy study.

This clone was observed once. The V gene is TRBV7-9, the J gene TRBJ2-1; 9 bases align to TRBD2. The CDR3 runs to 15 residues. Germline V gives CDR1 SEHNR, CDR2 FQNEAQ (reference sequence). V trimming: 3 bases; J trimming: 7 bases; junction bases outside the gene matches: 7. The CDR3 region has the DNA TGTGCCAGCAGCTTTTTAACTAGCGGGTTAAATGAGCAGTTCTTC. Translation gives CASSFLTSGLNEQFF.

This clone was seen a single time. The chain combines TRBV28 with TRBJ2-3; D might be TRBD2 (6 bases). The CDR3 is 18 amino acids. Per the germline V gene, CDR1 is MDHEN and CDR2 is SYDVKM. Trimming removed 1 base at V and 5 bases at J, with 22 bases between. The CDR3 DNA is TGTGCCAGCAGTTTATATACGGGACTCCGTTCTCCCCAAGATACGCAGTATTTT. Translating gives CASSLYTGLRSPQDTQYF. The entire variable domain, with the rest obtained from reference TRBV28 and TRBJ2-3, is as follows: DVKVTQSSRYLVKRTGEKVFLECVQDMDHENMFWYRQDPGLGLRLIYFSYDVKMKEKGDIPEGYSVSREKKERFSLILESASTNQTSMYLCASSLYTGLRSPQDTQYFGPGTRLTVL.

The CDR3 DNA reads TGTGCCCGCTACAGGGACCTTAACTATGGCTACACCTTC. It is translated as CARYRDLNYGYTF. The genes are TRBV19 and TRBJ1-2; perhaps TRBD1 as D (6 bases). This CDR3 region has 13 residues. V was shortened by 11 bases and J by 1 base, with 14 bases between the two germline ends. Per the germline V gene, CDR1 is LNHDA and CDR2 is SQIVND (reference sequence).